The present TCR beta chain was sequenced within a study of T cells in Graves' hyperthyroidism and ophthalmopathy. Regarding the study as a whole: Blood also showed most of the thyroid clonotypes that were expanded above 0.001.

The V and J ends lost 6 bases and 9 bases, in that order; junction bases with no gene match: 5. CDR1 SNHLY and CDR2 FYNNEI come from the germline V gene. CDR3 length: 14 residues. Fresh 10 ml peripheral blood yielded PBMCs. Amplified TCR beta CDR3 regions came from RNA transcripts. HTBI primers drove first-round RT-PCR of the TCR CDR3. One entry per CDR3 protein, called by TCRdb with MiXCR from the multiplex PCR reads. The sample holds roughly 400,000 distinct CDR3 sequences; just under 25% are singletons and the top ten take around 67%. This clonotype was detected ten times or more. Its antigen is still unknown.

The specimen sequenced was blood. The clonotype comes from a man aged 45-65 years with Graves' hyperthyroidism. This chain joins TRBV2 and TRBJ2-1, with TRBD2 identical over 13 bases. In DNA, the CDR3 is TGTGCCAGCAGACGGACTAGCGGGAGTGGTGAGCAGTTCTTC. Protein: CASRRTSGSGEQFF.